Given below is one TCR beta chain in context. Its cognate antigen is unknown. This entry is derived from a study of lymphopenia after photon versus proton radiotherapy. Germline V gives CDR1 SEHNR, CDR2 FQNEAQ (reference sequence). The V gene lost 3 bases and the J gene lost 5 bases, with 21 bases spanning the gap. The CDR3 consists of 17 residues. Measured with immunoSEQ multiplex PCR; TCRdb has only the in-frame clones, and not every one. This table holds around 160,000 clones, approximately 91% found once. General study results and limits: Photon-treated patients lost naive T cells and TCR diversity; proton-treated stayed stable.

This receptor was taken from a man aged 45-65 years with gastric cancer. The sample in question was peripheral blood, obtained from a patient treated with photon-based radiotherapy. This rearrangement joins TRBV7-9 to TRBJ2-3; D is undetermined. The CDR3 is CASSFPMTIRSGDTQYF. The DNA of the CDR3 is TGTGCCAGCAGCTTCCCCATGACGATCAGGTCGGGAGATACGCAGTATTTT. Full variable domain (remainder filled in from reference TRBV7-9 and TRBJ2-3): DTGVSQNPRHKITKRGQNVTFRCDPISEHNRLYWYRQTLGQGPEFLTYFQNEAQLEKSRLLSDRFSAERPKGSFSTLEIQRTEQGDSAMYLCASSFPMTIRSGDTQYFGPGTRLTVL.